These 23 T cell receptor beta chains were sequenced from one sample in a study of blood T cell repertoires in COVID-19. Clones were read by immunoSEQ multiplex PCR, and TCRdb kept only the in-frame ones, dropping some. The sample contains more than 200,000 clones, around four fifths of which appear only once. The sample comprised peripheral blood. These receptors originate from a woman in her seventies with active or convalescent COVID-19.

The V call is TRBV11-2, the J call TRBJ1-3; the D gene is possibly TRBD1 (5 bases). Germline V gene lookup returns CDR1 SGHAT and CDR2 FQNNGV. The CDR3 runs to 16 residues. V was cut by 2 bases and J by 4 bases, with 15 bases left in between. In DNA, the CDR3 is TGTGCCAGCAGCTTATTTCGGAGGGGAGAAGGAAACACCATATATTTT. Amino acids: CASSLFRRGEGNTIYF.

The CDR3 coding sequence is TGTGCCAGCAGCTTTTCTTCTTACTATGGCTACACCTTC. Translation gives CASSFSSYYGYTF. The chain joins TRBV13 to TRBJ1-2; the D is unclear. CDR1 and CDR2 from the germline V gene are PRHDT and FYEKMQ (reference sequence). The CDR3 loop spans 13 amino acids. V was cut by 3 bases and J by 3 bases, with 8 bases left in between.

The chain employs TRBV27 and TRBJ1-4; TRBD1 agrees at 12 bases. Germline V CDR1 and CDR2: MNHEY, SMNVEV (reference sequence). The V and J ends lost 6 bases and 5 bases, in that order; junction bases with no gene match: 1. The CDR3 is 14 amino acids. The CDR3 bases are TGTGCCAGCAGGGGGACAGGGGGCAATGAAAAACTGTTTTTT. Protein sequence: CASRGTGGNEKLFF. Based on the CDR3 plus reference TRBV27 and TRBJ1-4, the full variable domain is EAQVTQNPRYLITVTGKKLTVTCSQNMNHEYMSWYRQDPGLGLRQIYYSMNVEVTDKGDVPEGYKVSRKEKRNFPLILESPSPNQTSLYFCASRGTGGNEKLFFGSGTQLSVL.

The rearrangement joins TRBV13 to TRBJ1-1; possible D gene TRBD1, 5 bases. Germline CDR1 reads PRHDT; CDR2 reads FYEKMQ (reference sequence). The CDR3 has 13 residues. V gave up 1 base and J gave up 5 bases, with 8 bases separating them. This CDR3 reads CASSLVGGTEAFF. The DNA of the CDR3 is TGTGCCAGCAGCTTAGTCGGGGGAACTGAAGCTTTCTTT.

The chain joins TRBV18 to TRBJ2-7; 7 bases agree with TRBD2. The junction had 5 bases not matched to a gene; V was cut back by 6 bases and J by 3 bases. Germline V lookup: CDR1 KGHSH, CDR2 LQKENI. The CDR3 consists of 13 residues. For the CDR3, the DNA is TGTGCCAGCTCTCCCGGGACTAACTACGAGCAGTACTTC. Protein: CASSPGTNYEQYF.

In this sample, this clone turned up a few times. The chain uses TRBV7-9 and TRBJ1-5, with a weak D call TRBD1 (6 bases). Germline V gene lookup returns CDR1 SEHNR and CDR2 FQNEAQ (reference sequence). The CDR3 has 15 residues. V dropped 2 bases and J dropped 7 bases, with 15 bases sitting between them. The chain's CDR3 is CASSLRSGGIQPQHF. In DNA form, the CDR3 reads TGTGCCAGCAGCTTACGGTCGGGGGGCATACAGCCCCAGCATTTT.

The V call is TRBV5-1, the J call TRBJ2-1; 9 bases match TRBD2. Germline V gene sequence: CDR1 SGHRS, CDR2 YFSETQ. The CDR3 runs to 17 residues. V lost 4 bases and J lost 12; bases outside the gene matches: 20. This chain's CDR3 is CASSLVGSGGPTDGQFF. The CDR3, as DNA: TGCGCCAGCAGCCTAGTAGGTAGCGGGGGCCCCACCGATGGGCAGTTCTTC.

The rearrangement uses TRBV19 and TRBJ2-3; 9 nucleotides line up with TRBD2. Germline V gene data show CDR1 as LNHDA and CDR2 as SQIVND (reference sequence). This CDR3 has 16 residues. With 6 bases clipped from V and 4 bases from J, the junction kept 11 bases outside the gene matches. CDR3 nucleotide sequence: TGTGCCAGTAGCCAGATTCAGCGGGGGGTCTCAGATACGCAGTATTTT. Amino acid sequence: CASSQIQRGVSDTQYF.

The V and J genes are TRBV5-1 and TRBJ1-1; 7 positions match TRBD1. V trimming: 6 bases; J trimming: 3 bases; junction bases outside the gene matches: 8. Germline-derived CDR1 and CDR2 are SGHRS and YFSETQ. The CDR3 is 14 amino acids. CDR3 sequence: CASKGASVDTEAFF. DNA of the CDR3: TGCGCCAGCAAGGGGGCCTCAGTGGACACTGAAGCTTTCTTT.

The chain has TRBV29-1 and TRBJ1-2; tentative D call: TRBD1 (6 bases). V lost 6 bases and J lost 6, with 17 bases in between. The CDR3 loop spans 13 amino acids. Germline loops: CDR1 SQVTM, CDR2 ANQGSEA. The CDR3: CSVERTAGDGYTF. The CDR3 region has the DNA TGCAGCGTGGAAAGGACAGCCGGAGATGGCTACACCTTC.

The rearrangement uses TRBV19 and TRBJ1-2; D remains unclear. This CDR3 has 16 amino acids. Germline-derived CDR1 and CDR2 are LNHDA and SQIVND (reference sequence). V shed 7 bases and J shed 0 bases, with 18 bases lying between them. The CDR3 coding sequence is TGTGCCAGTATGGTCTCCGAGGGATGGGCTAACTATGGCTACACCTTC. It specifies CASMVSEGWANYGYTF.

The V call is TRBV12-3 or TRBV12-4, the J call TRBJ1-2, with D possibly matching TRBD1 (5 bases). Trimming took 6 bases from V and 2 from J, leaving 10 bases between them. The CDR3 has 13 amino acids. CDR3 in amino acids: CASRGRENYGYTF. As DNA, the CDR3 is TGTGCCAGCAGGGGACGGGAGAACTATGGCTACACCTTC.

V usage is TRBV14 and J usage is TRBJ2-1; D is uncertain. This CDR3 contains 16 residues. V lost 4 bases and J lost 4, with 17 bases in between. Germline V gene sequence: CDR1 SGHDN, CDR2 FVKESK. The CDR3 region is CASSPLKVVGYNEQFF. The CDR3 bases are TGTGCCAGCAGCCCGCTTAAAGTGGTCGGTTACAATGAGCAGTTCTTC. The whole variable domain, filled in from reference TRBV14 and TRBJ2-1, reads EAGVTQFPSHSVIEKGQTVTLRCDPISGHDNLYWYRRVMGKEIKFLLHFVKESKQDESGMPNNRFLAERTGGTYSTLKVQPAELEDSGVYFCASSPLKVVGYNEQFFGPGTRLTVL.

The chain couples TRBV29-1 to TRBJ1-2; possibly TRBD1 for D (5 bases). The CDR3 spans 17 residues. Germline loops: CDR1 SQVTM, CDR2 ANQGSEA. The ends were cut back, 0 bases at V and 5 bases at J, with 22 bases in the middle. CDR3 sequence (DNA): TGCAGCGTTGAAGACCCTCAGAAGGGACGGGACTTATATGGCTACACCTTC. As protein: CSVEDPQKGRDLYGYTF.

The J gene is TRBJ2-3, the V gene TRBV14, with TRBD2 matching over 9 bases. This CDR3 comprises 16 residues. Looked up from germline, CDR1 is SGHDN and CDR2 is FVKESK. With V trimmed by 1 base and J by 4 bases, 6 bases remained unmatched. The CDR3 region is CASSQVLAGSSDTQYF. The CDR3 bases are TGTGCCAGCAGCCAAGTTCTAGCGGGGTCTTCAGATACGCAGTATTTT.

The chain recombines TRBV28 with TRBJ1-6; 7 positions match TRBD1. There are 15 residues in the CDR3. The junction had 2 bases not matched to a gene; V was cut back by 0 bases and J by 6 bases. Germline V CDR1 and CDR2: MDHEN, SYDVKM. The DNA of the CDR3 is TGTGCCAGCAGTTTATGGGGACAGCCTAATTCACCCCTCCACTTT. Its protein product is CASSLWGQPNSPLHF.

The rearrangement joins TRBV5-8 to TRBJ1-1, with no clear D. CDR1 SGHTS and CDR2 YDEGEE come from the germline V gene. V gave up 1 base and J gave up 5 bases, with 12 bases separating them. The CDR3 consists of 14 residues. CDR3 coding DNA: TGTGCCAGCAGCTTGTCCTGGCGGCAAACTGAAGCTTTCTTT. Translation: CASSLSWRQTEAFF. Combining the CDR3 with reference TRBV5-8 and TRBJ1-1 gives the whole variable domain EAGVTQSPTHLIKTRGQQATLRCSPISGHTSVYWYQQALGLGLQFLLWYDEGEERNRGNFPPRFSGRQFPNYSSELNVNALELEDSALYLCASSLSWRQTEAFFGQGTRLTVV.

In the case of this clone: The junction departs from the called germline gene at one end, perhaps through a read error. The chain carries TRBV5-8 and TRBJ1-1; D remains ambiguous. This CDR3 has 11 amino acids. The germline gives CDR1 SGHTS, CDR2 YDEGEE. CDR3 DNA: TGTGCCAGCAGCCCCTCAGGCCCTGGTGTCTTT. Residues: CASSPSGPGVF.

Concerning this clone: Additional DNA sequences in this sample encode the identical CDR3. The chain joins TRBV10-2 to TRBJ1-5; possible D gene TRBD1, 6 bases. Deletions cut 1 base from V and 5 bases from J, with 6 bases between. The germline V gene has CDR1 WSHSY and CDR2 SAAADI. This CDR3 spans 13 amino acids. The CDR3 DNA reads as TGCGCCAGCAGTGAGTACAGGGATCAGCCCCAGCATTTT. Encoded protein: CASSEYRDQPQHF.

The V and J genes are TRBV9 and TRBJ2-1, with TRBD2 as a possible D gene (6 bases). Germline V CDR1 and CDR2: SGDLS, YYNGEE. V lost 3 bases and J 6 bases, leaving 10 bases between the germline ends. The CDR3 extends over 13 amino acids. CDR3 DNA sequence: TGTGCCAGCAGCGCTGGGGGAGGCAATGAGCAGTTCTTC. It codes for CASSAGGGNEQFF.

The gene calls are TRBV24-1 and TRBJ2-6; D remains unclear. The CDR3 is 16 amino acids. Trimming took 4 bases from V and 0 from J, leaving 9 bases between them. Per the germline V gene, CDR1 is KGHDR and CDR2 is SFDVKD. The CDR3 is CATSDRKRSGANVLTF. CDR3 in DNA: TGTGCCACCAGTGACAGGAAACGCTCTGGGGCCAACGTCCTGACTTTC.

This clone was recorded only once. CDR3: CASSEEPGTPFGIQYF. The CDR3 nucleotides read TGTGCCAGCAGCGAGGAGCCCGGTACTCCTTTTGGCATTCAGTACTTC. The rearrangement joins TRBV2 to TRBJ2-4; D gene unclear. The CDR3 consists of 16 residues. Looked up from germline, CDR1 is SNHLY and CDR2 is FYNNEI. Trimming took 6 bases from V and 9 from J, leaving 24 bases between them.

The chain is built from TRBV5-1 and TRBJ2-5; tentative D call: TRBD2 (5 bases). The germline V gene encodes CDR1 SGHRS and CDR2 YFSETQ. With 0 bases removed from V and 5 bases from J, the gap between germline ends came to 11 bases. The CDR3 runs 14 residues. The CDR3, as DNA: TGCGCCAGCAGCTTGGTTCCTGGGGAGGAGACCCAGTACTTC. This gives the protein CASSLVPGEETQYF.